These 3 T cell receptor beta chains came from one sample sequenced in a study of radiotherapy plus CTLA-4 blockade in lung cancer (dated by TCRdb to the late 2010s). Library generation was performed with the immunoSEQ multiplex PCR assay. TCRdb took this table from immuneACCESS and kept in-frame rearrangements with V and J called. Such tables lack part of the clones; where checked against another copy, unresolved V genes explain under half of the gap, and the rest is unexplained. Present in this sample are roughly 50,000 clones, roughly 88% of which were seen just once. Jointly, the top ten make up 7.8% of the sample. Sequenced material: peripheral blood, taken from a patient treated with radiotherapy plus ipilimumab. All receptors derive from a human donor with non-small cell lung cancer whose response to radiotherapy plus ipilimumab could not be evaluated.

The V and J genes are TRBV27 and TRBJ2-7; maybe TRBD1 (5 bases). CDR1 and CDR2 (germline): MNHEY, SMNVEV (reference sequence). V lost 0 bases, J lost 2 bases, and 14 bases lay in between. The CDR3 has 16 amino acids. CDR3: CASSLSFLGPTYEQYF. For the CDR3, the DNA is TGTGCCAGCAGTTTATCGTTCTTGGGGCCAACCTACGAGCAGTACTTC.

This clone was seen a handful of times. The V call is TRBV28, the J call TRBJ1-1; weak D call: TRBD1 (5 bases). Looked up from germline, CDR1 is MDHEN and CDR2 is SYDVKM. The CDR3 contains 11 residues. Trimming took 4 bases from V and 11 from J, leaving 11 bases between them. The CDR3 here is CASSSLGGAFF. The CDR3 DNA follows: TGTGCCAGCAGTTCCCTCGGGGGGGCTTTCTTT. Complete variable domain (other parts from reference TRBV28 and TRBJ1-1): DVKVTQSSRYLVKRTGEKVFLECVQDMDHENMFWYRQDPGLGLRLIYFSYDVKMKEKGDIPEGYSVSREKKERFSLILESASTNQTSMYLCASSSLGGAFFGQGTRLTVV.

The V call is TRBV6-6, the J call TRBJ2-1; 8 bases are a match to TRBD1. The CDR3 extends over 14 amino acids. Per germline, CDR1 MNHNY and CDR2 SVGAGI (reference sequence). Trimming took 9 bases from V and 7 from J; bases not matched to a gene: 11. This CDR3 reads CASLNGQGNNEQFF. The CDR3 DNA reads as TGTGCCAGTCTTAACGGACAGGGAAATAATGAGCAGTTCTTC.